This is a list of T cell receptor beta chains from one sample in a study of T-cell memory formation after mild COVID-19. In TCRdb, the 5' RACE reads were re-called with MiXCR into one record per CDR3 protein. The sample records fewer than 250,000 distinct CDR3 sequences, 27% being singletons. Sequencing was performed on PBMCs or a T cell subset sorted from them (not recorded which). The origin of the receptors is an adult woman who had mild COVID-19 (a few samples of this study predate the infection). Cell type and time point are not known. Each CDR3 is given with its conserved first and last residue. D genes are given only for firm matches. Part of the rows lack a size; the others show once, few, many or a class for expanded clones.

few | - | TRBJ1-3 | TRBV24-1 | TGTGCCACCAGTTCAGGAAACACCATATATTTT | CATSSGNTIYF
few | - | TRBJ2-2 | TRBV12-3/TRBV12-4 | TGTGCCAGCAGTTTTCTGGAATCCGGGGAGCTGTTTTTT | CASSFLESGELFF
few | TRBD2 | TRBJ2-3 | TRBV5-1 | TGCGCCAGCAGCTCGGACACGAGCGGGGGCACAGATACGCAGTATTTT | CASSSDTSGGTDTQYF
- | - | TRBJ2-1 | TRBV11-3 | TGTGCCAGCAGCCCTCGGGGACAGCGGGAGTTCTTC | CASSPRGQREFF
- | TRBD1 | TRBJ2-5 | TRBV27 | TGTGCCAGCAGTTTATTGGGGACAGGGCAAGAGACCCAGTACTTC | CASSLLGTGQETQYF
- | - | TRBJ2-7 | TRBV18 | TGTGCCAGCTCATCCGGACGCCCCTCCTACGAGCAGTACTTC | CASSSGRPSYEQYF
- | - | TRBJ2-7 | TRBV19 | TGTGCCAGTAGTATACTGGGCTACGAGCAGTACTTC | CASSILGYEQYF
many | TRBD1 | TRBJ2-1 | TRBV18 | TGTGCCAGCTCACCGCTCACCGGGACAGGGGACAATGAGCAGTTCTTC | CASSPLTGTGDNEQFF
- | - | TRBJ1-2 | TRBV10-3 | TGTGCCATCAATCAGGGTCGTGATGGCTACACCTTC | CAINQGRDGYTF
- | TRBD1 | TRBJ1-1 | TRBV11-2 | TGTGCCAGCAGCTTCTGGACAGGGGGCGTGACTGAAGCTTTCTTT | CASSFWTGGVTEAFF
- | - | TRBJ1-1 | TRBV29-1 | TGCAGCGTTGAGCTCGACCTGAACACTGAAGCTTTCTTT | CSVELDLNTEAFF
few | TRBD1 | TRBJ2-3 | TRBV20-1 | TGCAGTGCTAGAGGGACAGGGGCGTCTAGCACAGATACGCAGTATTTT | CSARGTGASSTDTQYF
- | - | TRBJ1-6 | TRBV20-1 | TGCAGTGCCACTCCTAGGGGTCAGGCTGATTCACCCCTCCACTTT | CSATPRGQADSPLHF
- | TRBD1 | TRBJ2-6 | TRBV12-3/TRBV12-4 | TGTGCCAGCAGTTTCCGCTCAGGGGGCTTGGTTGCTGGGGCCAACGTCCTGACTTTC | CASSFRSGGLVAGANVLTF
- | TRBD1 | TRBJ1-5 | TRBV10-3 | TGTGCCATCAGTGGATCGAGGACAGGGGAATATCAGCCCCAGCATTTT | CAISGSRTGEYQPQHF
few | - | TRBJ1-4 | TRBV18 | TGTGCCAGCTCACCACCGGCGGCAGCCGAAAAACTGTTTTTT | CASSPPAAAEKLFF
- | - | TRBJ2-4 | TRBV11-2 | TGTGCCAGCAGCTCCGGAACAGCCGCGGGATTAGCCAAAAACATTCAGTACTTC | CASSSGTAAGLAKNIQYF
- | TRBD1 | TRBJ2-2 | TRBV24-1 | TGTGCCACCAGTGACCATGGACAGGTTCACCCCGGGGAGCTGTTTTTT | CATSDHGQVHPGELFF
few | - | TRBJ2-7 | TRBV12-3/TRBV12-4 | TGTGCCAGCAGTTTCCTCAGATTCCTATACGAGCAGTACTTC | CASSFLRFLYEQYF
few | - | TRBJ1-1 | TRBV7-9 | TGTGCCAGCAGCTTAAGTACTGAGGGGTTGGGTGCTTTCTTT | CASSLSTEGLGAFF
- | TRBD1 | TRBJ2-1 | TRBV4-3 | TGCGCCAGCAGCCAAGAGTTCGGGACAGGGGTTAGAGTTGGCAATGAGCAGTTCTTC | CASSQEFGTGVRVGNEQFF
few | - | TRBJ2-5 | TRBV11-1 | TGTGCCAGCAGCTCAGCCTTCAGAACTCTCCAAGAGACCCAGTACTTC | CASSSAFRTLQETQYF
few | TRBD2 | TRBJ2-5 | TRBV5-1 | TGCGCCAGCAGCACGGGGGGGCTTGAGACCCAGTACTTC | CASSTGGLETQYF
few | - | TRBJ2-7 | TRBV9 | TGTGCCAGCAGCGTAGCCTCAACCCGTAATGTGCAGTACTTC | CASSVASTRNVQYF
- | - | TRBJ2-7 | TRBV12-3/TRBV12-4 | TGTGCCAGCAATTTACAGGGTTACTACGAGCAGTACTTC | CASNLQGYYEQYF
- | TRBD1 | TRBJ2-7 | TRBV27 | TGTGCCAGCAGTAGGGACAGGTCTCGGAAGCAGTACTTC | CASSRDRSRKQYF
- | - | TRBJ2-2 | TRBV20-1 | TGCAGTGCTAGAGCCTCGGACACCGGGGAGCTGTTTTTT | CSARASDTGELFF
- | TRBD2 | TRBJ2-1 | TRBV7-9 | TGTGCCAGCAGCTCCTTCCAGCGGGAGCCCTACAATGAGCAGTTCTTC | CASSSFQREPYNEQFF
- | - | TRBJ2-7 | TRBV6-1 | TGTGCCAGCAGTGTGAAATTGGGGAGCTCCTACGAGCAGTACTTC | CASSVKLGSSYEQYF
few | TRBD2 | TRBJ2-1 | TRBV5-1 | TGCGCCAGTCGGAGGACTAGCGAGTACAATGAGCAGTTCTTC | CASRRTSEYNEQFF
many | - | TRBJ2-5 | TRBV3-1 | TGTGCCAGCAGCCAAGATGGGGGCGGTGGGGCGGAGACCCAGTACTTC | CASSQDGGGGAETQYF
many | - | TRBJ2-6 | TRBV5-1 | TGCGCCAGCAGCCCCTGGGACAATGGGGCCAACGTCCTGACTTTC | CASSPWDNGANVLTF
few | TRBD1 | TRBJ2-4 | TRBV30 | TGTGCCTGGGGCCCGGGACAGAAAAACATTCAGTACTTC | CAWGPGQKNIQYF
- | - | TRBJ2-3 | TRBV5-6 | TGTGCCGGATCTTGGGGGACAGATACGCAGTATTTT | CAGSWGTDTQYF
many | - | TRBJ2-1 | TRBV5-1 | TGCGCCAGCAGCTTGCCGGACATCTACAATGAGCAGTTCTTC | CASSLPDIYNEQFF
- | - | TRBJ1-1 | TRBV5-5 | TGTGCCAGCAGCTTGGGGGCGGGAGCTGGCGGCACTGAAGCTTTCTTT | CASSLGAGAGGTEAFF
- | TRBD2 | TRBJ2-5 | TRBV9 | TGTGCCAGCAGCGTCGGGCTAGCGGGGGCCCGGGGCCAGTACTTC | CASSVGLAGARGQYF
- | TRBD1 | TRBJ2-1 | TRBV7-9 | TGTGCCAGCAGCTTAGGTGGGACAGGGGGTCGCTATGAGCAGTTCTTC | CASSLGGTGGRYEQFF
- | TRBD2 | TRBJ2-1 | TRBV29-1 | TGCAGCGTTGAAGAGGGACTAGCGGGAGCCCCCTACAATGAGCAGTTCTTC | CSVEEGLAGAPYNEQFF
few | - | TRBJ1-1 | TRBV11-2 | TGTGCCAGCAGCTTCTCGGCATTTGAAGCTTTCTTT | CASSFSAFEAFF
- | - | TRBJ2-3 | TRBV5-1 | TGCGCCAGCAGCCCCGGGGTTTCTAGCACAGATACGCAGTATTTT | CASSPGVSSTDTQYF
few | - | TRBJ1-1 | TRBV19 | TGTGCCAGTAGCCTACTCCCCGGGTACACTGAAGCTTTCTTT | CASSLLPGYTEAFF
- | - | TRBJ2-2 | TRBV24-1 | TGTGCCACCAGTGACTCAGGGTTTTATGCCGGGGAGCTGTTTTTT | CATSDSGFYAGELFF
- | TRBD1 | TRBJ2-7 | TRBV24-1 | TGTGCCACCAGTGAGTTCGGGACAGGGAAGGACGAGCAGTACTTC | CATSEFGTGKDEQYF
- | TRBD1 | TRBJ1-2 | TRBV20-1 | TGCAGTGCTTGGGGACAGGAAAGGAATGGCTACACCTTC | CSAWGQERNGYTF
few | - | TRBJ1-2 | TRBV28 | TGTGCCAGCAGACAGGGAGGATCTGGGGGCTACACCTTC | CASRQGGSGGYTF
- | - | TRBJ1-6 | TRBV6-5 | TGTGCCAGCAGTTATAAAGGAACCCTCCACTTT | CASSYKGTLHF
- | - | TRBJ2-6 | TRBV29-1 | TGCAGCGTTGAAGGAGGGACCGGGGCCAACGTCCTGACTTTC | CSVEGGTGANVLTF
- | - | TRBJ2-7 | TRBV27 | TGTGCCAGCAGTTTAGGGGTCCCGGACAGTTACTACGAGCAGTACTTC | CASSLGVPDSYYEQYF
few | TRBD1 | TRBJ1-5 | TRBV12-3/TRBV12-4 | TGTGCCAGCAGTTATTCCGGGACAGGTAGCAATCAGCCCCAGCATTTT | CASSYSGTGSNQPQHF
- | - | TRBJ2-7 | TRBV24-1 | TGTGCCACCACGAACTGGGGGAGCTCCTACGAGCAGTACTTC | CATTNWGSSYEQYF